This T cell receptor (beta chain) was captured in a study of T cells and Merkel cell carcinoma outcomes. Study conclusions and caveats: In Merkel cell carcinoma, repertoire and T-cell density reportedly predicted outcomes.

Clones were sequenced by immunoSEQ multiplex PCR, and TCRdb holds only the in-frame ones, with some missing. Of 15,000 to 16,000 clones detected, roughly 79% appear once; the ten largest clones hold approximately 10%. The V end lost 10 bases, the J end lost 1 base, and 5 bases lay between the germline ends. Germline lookup yields CDR1 MDHEN and CDR2 SYDVKM. This CDR3 contains 12 residues. A remark on this clone: Its specificity is not known.

This TCR was sampled from a human donor with Merkel cell carcinoma. Sequenced input: tumor tissue from Merkel cell carcinoma. This rearrangement joins TRBV28 to TRBJ2-6; D is unclear. CDR3 region: CAIGSGANVLTF. The CDR3 nucleotides read TGTGCCATCGGATCTGGGGCCAACGTCCTGACTTTC.